The clone carrying this T cell receptor beta chain was found a few times. Its antigen is not identified. The data stem from a study of vaccination and CD4 T cells after COVID-19. Study-level information: Overlapping spike pools from SARS-CoV-2 and HCoV-NL63, HCoV-OC43 and HCoV-229E served as culture stimuli.

The treatment here: approximately 11-day PBMC culture with coronavirus spike peptide pools or control peptides (ViraFEST assay). Once peptide pools had expanded antigen-specific T cells, ViraFEST sequenced TCRs. IL-2 at around 9.4 IU/ml and peptide pools at 8.5 to 10 ug/ml were added to PBMCs cultured at roughly 2.1 million per well. The Oncomine TCR Beta short-read assay sequenced DNA from cultured CD4+ T cells. Each CDR3 protein is one row after TCRdb ran MiXCR on the PCR reads. The sample records more than 9,000 distinct CDR3 sequences, roughly 50% being singletons. Losses at the gene ends were 6 bases for V and 6 bases for J; bases not matched to a gene: 18. Germline lookup yields CDR1 MNHNS and CDR2 SASEGT. The CDR3 is 17 amino acids.

The sequenced sample consisted of CD4+ T cells from blood, cultured in vitro. This rearrangement joins TRBV6-1 to TRBJ1-1; 8 bases fit TRBD1. This TCR came from a human donor who had recovered from COVID-19. The CDR3 spells CASSRDRGGVIVAEAFF. The CDR3 region has the DNA TGTGCCAGCAGCCGAGACAGGGGAGGGGTAATCGTGGCTGAAGCTTTCTTT.